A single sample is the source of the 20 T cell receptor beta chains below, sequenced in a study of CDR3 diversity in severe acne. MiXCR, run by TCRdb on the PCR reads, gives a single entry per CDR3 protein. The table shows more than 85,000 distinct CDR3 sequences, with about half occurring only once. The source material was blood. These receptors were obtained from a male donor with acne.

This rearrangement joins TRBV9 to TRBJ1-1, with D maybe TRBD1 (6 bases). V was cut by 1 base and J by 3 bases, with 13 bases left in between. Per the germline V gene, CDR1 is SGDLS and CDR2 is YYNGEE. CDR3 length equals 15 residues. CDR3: CASSVTRGLDTEAFF. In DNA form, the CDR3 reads TGTGCCAGCAGCGTAACGAGGGGGTTGGACACTGAAGCTTTCTTT. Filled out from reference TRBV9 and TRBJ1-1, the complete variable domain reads DSGVTQTPKHLITATGQRVTLRCSPRSGDLSVYWYQQSLDQGLQFLIQYYNGEERAKGNILERFSAQQFPDLHSELNLSSLELGDSALYFCASSVTRGLDTEAFFGQGTRLTVV.

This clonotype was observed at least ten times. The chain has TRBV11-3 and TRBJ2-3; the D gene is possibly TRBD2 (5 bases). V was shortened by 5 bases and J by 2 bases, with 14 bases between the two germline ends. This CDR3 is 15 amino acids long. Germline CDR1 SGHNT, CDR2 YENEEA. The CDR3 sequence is CASSPGKGHTDTQYF. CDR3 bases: TGTGCCAGCAGCCCGGGGAAGGGCCACACAGATACGCAGTATTTT.

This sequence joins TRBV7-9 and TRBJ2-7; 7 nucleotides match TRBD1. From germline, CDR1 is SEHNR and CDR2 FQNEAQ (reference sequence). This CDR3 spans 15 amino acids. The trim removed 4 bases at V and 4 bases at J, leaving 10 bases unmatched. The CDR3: CASSSQRDRSYEQYF. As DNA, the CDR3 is TGTGCCAGCAGCTCACAACGGGACAGAAGTTACGAGCAGTACTTC.

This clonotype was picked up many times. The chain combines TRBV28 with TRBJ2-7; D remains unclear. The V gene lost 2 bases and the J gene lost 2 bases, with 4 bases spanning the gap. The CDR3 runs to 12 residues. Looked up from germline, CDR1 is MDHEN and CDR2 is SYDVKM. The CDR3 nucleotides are TGTGCCAGCAGTTTACGTCCCTACGAGCAGTACTTC. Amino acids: CASSLRPYEQYF.

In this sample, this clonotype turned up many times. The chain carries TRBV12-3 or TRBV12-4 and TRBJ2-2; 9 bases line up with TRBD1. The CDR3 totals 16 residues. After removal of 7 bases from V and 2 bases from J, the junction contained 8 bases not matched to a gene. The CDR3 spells CASNRAGQGNTGELFF. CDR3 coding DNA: TGTGCCAGCAACAGAGCGGGACAGGGAAACACCGGGGAGCTGTTTTTT.

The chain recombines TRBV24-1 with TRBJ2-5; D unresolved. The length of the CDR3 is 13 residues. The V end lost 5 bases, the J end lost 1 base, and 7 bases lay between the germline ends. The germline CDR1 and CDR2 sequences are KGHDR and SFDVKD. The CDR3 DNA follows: TGTGCCACCAGTGTAGTCGGCCAAGAGACCCAGTACTTC. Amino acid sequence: CATSVVGQETQYF.

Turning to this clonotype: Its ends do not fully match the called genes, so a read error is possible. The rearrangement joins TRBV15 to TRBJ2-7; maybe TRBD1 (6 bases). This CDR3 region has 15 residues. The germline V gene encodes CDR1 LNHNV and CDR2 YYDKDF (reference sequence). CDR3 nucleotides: TGTGCCACTAGCAGCACAGGGACGTCCTTCTACGAGCAGTACTTC. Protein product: CATSSTGTSFYEQYF.

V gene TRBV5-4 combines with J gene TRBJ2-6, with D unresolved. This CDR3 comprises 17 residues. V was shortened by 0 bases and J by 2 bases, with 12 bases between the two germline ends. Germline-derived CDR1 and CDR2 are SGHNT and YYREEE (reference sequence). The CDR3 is CASSLGPSGAGANVLTF. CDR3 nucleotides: TGTGCCAGCAGCTTGGGACCCTCCGGTGCTGGGGCCAACGTCCTGACTTTC.

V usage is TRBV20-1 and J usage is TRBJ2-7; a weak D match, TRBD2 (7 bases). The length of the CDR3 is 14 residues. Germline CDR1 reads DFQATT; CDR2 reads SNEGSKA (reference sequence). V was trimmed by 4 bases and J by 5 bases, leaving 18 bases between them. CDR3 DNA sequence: TGCAGTGCTACACCGGGGGGCGCGGGGAACGAGCAGTACTTC. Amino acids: CSATPGGAGNEQYF.

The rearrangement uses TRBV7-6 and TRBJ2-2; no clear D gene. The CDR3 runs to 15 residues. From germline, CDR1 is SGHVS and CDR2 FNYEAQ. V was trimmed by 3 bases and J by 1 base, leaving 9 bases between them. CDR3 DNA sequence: TGTGCCAGCAGCTTTTTTGCAGGGAACACCGGGGAGCTGTTTTTT. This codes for CASSFFAGNTGELFF. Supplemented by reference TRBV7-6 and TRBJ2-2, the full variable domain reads GAGVSQSPRYKVTKRGQDVALRCDPISGHVSLYWYRQALGQGPEFLTYFNYEAQQDKSGLPNDRFSAERPEGSISTLTIQRTEQRDSAMYRCASSFFAGNTGELFFGEGSRLTVL.

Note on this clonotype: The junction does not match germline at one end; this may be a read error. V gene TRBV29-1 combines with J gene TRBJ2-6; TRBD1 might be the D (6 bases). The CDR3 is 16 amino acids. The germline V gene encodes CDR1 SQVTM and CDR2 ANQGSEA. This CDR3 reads CAADGAGASGANVLTF. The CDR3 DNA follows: TGTGCGGCGGACGGGGCAGGGGCCTCTGGGGCCAACGTCCTGACTTTC.

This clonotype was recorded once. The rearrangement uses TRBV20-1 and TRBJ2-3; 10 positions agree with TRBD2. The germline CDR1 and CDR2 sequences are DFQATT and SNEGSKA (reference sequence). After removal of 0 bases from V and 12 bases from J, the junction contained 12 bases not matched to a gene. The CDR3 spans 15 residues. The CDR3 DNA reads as TGCAGTGCTAGAGATTCCCAAACTAGCGGGACCTTCCAGTATTTT. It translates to CSARDSQTSGTFQYF.

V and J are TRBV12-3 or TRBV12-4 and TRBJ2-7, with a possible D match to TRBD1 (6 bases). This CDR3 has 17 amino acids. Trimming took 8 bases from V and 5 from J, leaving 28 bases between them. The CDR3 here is CASCRGQGRRAGDEQYF. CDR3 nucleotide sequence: TGTGCCAGCTGCAGGGGCCAGGGCAGGCGGGCCGGGGACGAGCAGTACTTC.

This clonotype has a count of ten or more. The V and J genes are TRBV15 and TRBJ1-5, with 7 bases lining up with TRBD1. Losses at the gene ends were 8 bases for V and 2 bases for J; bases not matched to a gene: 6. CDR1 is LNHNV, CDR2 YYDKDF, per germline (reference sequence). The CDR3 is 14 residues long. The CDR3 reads CATWDSRRNQPQHF. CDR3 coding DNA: TGTGCCACCTGGGACAGTCGTCGCAATCAGCCCCAGCATTTT.

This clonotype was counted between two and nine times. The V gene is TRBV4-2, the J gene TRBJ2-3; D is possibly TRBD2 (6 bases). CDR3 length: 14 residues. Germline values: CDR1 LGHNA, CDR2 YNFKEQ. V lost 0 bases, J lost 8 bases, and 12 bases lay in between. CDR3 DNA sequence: TGTGCCAGCAGCCAAGACTGGGGGGTCGGTACGCAGTATTTT. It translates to CASSQDWGVGTQYF.

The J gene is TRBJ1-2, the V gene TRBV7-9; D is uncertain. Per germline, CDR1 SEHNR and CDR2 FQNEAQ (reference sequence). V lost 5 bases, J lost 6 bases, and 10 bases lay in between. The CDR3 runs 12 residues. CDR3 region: CASSPGGNGYTF. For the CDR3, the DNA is TGTGCCAGCAGCCCGGGTGGGAATGGCTACACCTTC.

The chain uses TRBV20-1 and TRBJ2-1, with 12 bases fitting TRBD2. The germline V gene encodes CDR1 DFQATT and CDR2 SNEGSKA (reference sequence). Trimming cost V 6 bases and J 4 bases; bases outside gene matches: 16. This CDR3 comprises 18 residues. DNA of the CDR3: TGCAGTGCCCAGCTCCTCTTTGGGACTAGCGGGTTATACAATGAGCAGTTCTTC. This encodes CSAQLLFGTSGLYNEQFF.

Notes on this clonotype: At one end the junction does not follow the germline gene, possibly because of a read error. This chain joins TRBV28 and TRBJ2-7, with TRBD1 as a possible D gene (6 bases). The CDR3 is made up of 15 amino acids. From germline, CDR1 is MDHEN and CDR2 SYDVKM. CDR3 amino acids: CASSGDKVFSNEQCF. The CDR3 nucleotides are TGTGCCAGCAGTGGGGACAAAGTGTTTTCGAACGAGCAGTGCTTC.

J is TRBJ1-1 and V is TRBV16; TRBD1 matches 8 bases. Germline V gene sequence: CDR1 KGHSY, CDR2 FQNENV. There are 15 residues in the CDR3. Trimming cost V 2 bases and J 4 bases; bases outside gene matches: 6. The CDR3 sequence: CASSQDRGESTEAFF. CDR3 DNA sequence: TGTGCCAGCAGCCAAGACAGGGGTGAAAGCACTGAAGCTTTCTTT. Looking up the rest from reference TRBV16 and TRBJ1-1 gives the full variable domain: GEEVAQTPKHLVRGEGQKAKLYCAPIKGHSYVFWYQQVLKNEFKFLISFQNENVFDETGMPKERFSAKCLPNSPCSLEIQATKLEDSAVYFCASSQDRGESTEAFFGQGTRLTVV.

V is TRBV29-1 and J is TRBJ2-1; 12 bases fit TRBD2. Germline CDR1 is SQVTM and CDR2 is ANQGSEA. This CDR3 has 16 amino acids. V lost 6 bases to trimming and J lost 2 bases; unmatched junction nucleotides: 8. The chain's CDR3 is CSVASSGRGAYNEQFF. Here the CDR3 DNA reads TGCAGCGTAGCCTCTAGCGGGAGGGGAGCCTACAATGAGCAGTTCTTC.